What follows are 5 T cell receptor beta chains derived from one specimen sequenced in a study of blood T cell repertoires in COVID-19. Clones were sequenced by immunoSEQ multiplex PCR, and TCRdb holds only the in-frame ones, with some missing. The sample includes roughly 250,000 clones, 80% to 95% seen only once; the top ten take around 1.8%. Sequenced sample: PBMCs or T cells enriched from blood (not recorded which). All receptors derive from a young woman who had recovered from COVID-19.

V gene TRBV5-1 combines with J gene TRBJ1-3; 11 nucleotides agree with TRBD1. J gave up 4 bases and V 8 bases, and 11 bases lay outside the gene matches. In germline, CDR1 is SGHRS, CDR2 YFSETQ. This CDR3 spans 16 amino acids. In nucleotides, the CDR3 is TGCGCCAGTACAACAGGACAGGGGGCGTCCGGAAACACCATATATTTT. This encodes CASTTGQGASGNTIYF.

The V gene is TRBV6-5, the J gene TRBJ2-1; the match to TRBD2 covers 8 bases. J was trimmed by 5 bases and V by 9 bases; bases with no gene match: 12. The CDR3 totals 15 residues. Per germline, CDR1 MNHEY and CDR2 SVGAGI. The CDR3 spells CASLDSGMNNNEQFF. DNA of the CDR3: TGTGCCAGTCTGGATAGCGGGATGAATAACAATGAGCAGTTCTTC.

A single count supports this clone. V usage is TRBV7-9 and J usage is TRBJ1-1, with TRBD1 identical over 8 bases. The CDR3 is made up of 12 amino acids. V lost 6 bases and J lost 5; bases outside the gene matches: 2. In germline, CDR1 is SEHNR, CDR2 FQNEAQ (reference sequence). CDR3 nucleotide sequence: TGTGCCAGCAGGGACAGGGAGACTGAAGCTTTCTTT. Translating it yields CASRDRETEAFF.

V and J are TRBV6-4 and TRBJ2-1; TRBD2 matches 11 bases. The trim removed 4 bases at V and 4 bases at J, leaving 6 bases unmatched. Germline values: CDR1 MRHNA, CDR2 SNTAGT. This CDR3 has 16 amino acids. The CDR3 loop is CASSVSSGGPYNEQFF. The CDR3 DNA reads TGTGCCAGCAGTGTTTCTAGCGGGGGGCCTTACAATGAGCAGTTCTTC.

The rearrangement links TRBV3-1 (or the pseudogene TRBV3-2) to TRBJ2-3; D remains ambiguous. Trimming took off 4 bases at V and 6 bases at J, with 8 bases between the two ends. The CDR3 covers 12 residues. Germline loops: CDR1 LGHDT, CDR2 YNNKEL (reference sequence). CDR3 amino acids: CASSLRIDTQYF. In DNA, the CDR3 is TGTGCCAGCAGCCTCAGAATCGATACGCAGTATTTT.